Each of the 14 T cell receptor beta chains below was sequenced from the same sample in a study of T-cell memory formation after mild COVID-19. TCRdb re-derived calls from the 5' RACE reads in MiXCR, one entry per CDR3 protein. In the table there are 130,000 to 150,000 distinct CDR3 sequences, 15% to 20% of which are singletons. Sequencing was done on a sample of PBMCs or a T cell subset sorted from them (not recorded which). The receptors were sampled from an adult woman who had mild COVID-19 (a few samples of this study predate the infection). Cell type and time point are not known.

This clonotype occurred a few times. V gene TRBV5-5 combines with J gene TRBJ1-1; no definite D call. Germline loops: CDR1 SGHKS, CDR2 YYEKEE (reference sequence). Trimming took off 7 bases at V and 8 bases at J, with 12 bases between the two ends. The CDR3 has 11 residues. The CDR3 region has the DNA TGTGCCAGCGCAAAGAGTGGGGAAGCTTTCTTT. Its protein is CASAKSGEAFF.

This clonotype was detected a few times. CDR3 nucleotide sequence: TGTGCCAGCAGTAGGGACGTCTACAATGAGCAGTTCTTC. Translating gives CASSRDVYNEQFF. This chain joins TRBV12-3 or TRBV12-4 and TRBJ2-1; D could derive from TRBD1 or TRBD2 (5 bases each). The CDR3 spans 13 residues. The V gene lost 5 bases and the J gene lost 3 bases, with 8 bases spanning the gap.

The rearrangement joins TRBV3-1 to TRBJ2-7; 9 nucleotides align to TRBD2. V shed 6 bases, J shed 6 bases, and the junction held 3 bases outside the gene matches. This CDR3 region has 12 residues. Per the germline V gene, CDR1 is LGHDT and CDR2 is YNNKEL (reference sequence). CDR3 protein: CASRQTSGEQYF. CDR3 DNA sequence: TGTGCCAGCAGACAGACTAGCGGCGAGCAGTACTTC.

This clonotype was recorded once. V is TRBV7-9 and J is TRBJ2-3; 7 bases map to TRBD2. The V segment lost 2 bases and the J segment 4 bases; nucleotides outside the gene matches: 3. The CDR3 covers 14 residues. Per germline, CDR1 SEHNR and CDR2 FQNEAQ (reference sequence). CDR3 sequence reads: CASSLSGRADTQYF. The CDR3 DNA reads as TGTGCCAGCAGCTTATCGGGGAGGGCAGATACGCAGTATTTT.

This clonotype was seen at least ten times. The gene calls are TRBV7-6 and TRBJ2-1; D may be TRBD2 (6 bases). This CDR3 is built from 15 residues. V was clipped by 2 bases and J by 0 bases, with 8 bases between them. Germline-derived CDR1 and CDR2 are SGHVS and FNYEAQ. The CDR3 DNA sequence: TGTGCCAGCAGCTTAACCGGGAGCTCCTACAATGAGCAGTTCTTC. Translation gives CASSLTGSSYNEQFF.

This clonotype was observed a handful of times. The chain links TRBV9 to TRBJ2-7; 8 bases line up with TRBD2. The CDR3 has 14 amino acids. The V and J ends lost 0 bases and 3 bases, in that order; junction bases with no gene match: 2. Germline V CDR1 and CDR2: SGDLS, YYNGEE. CDR3 in DNA: TGTGCCAGCAGCGTAGCCAGCGGGAGCTACGAGCAGTACTTC. Translating gives CASSVASGSYEQYF.

This clonotype was seen once. The chain carries TRBV12-3 or TRBV12-4 and TRBJ1-1; TRBD1 might be the D (6 bases). This CDR3 comprises 14 residues. Trimming stripped 6 bases from V and 3 bases from J, with 14 bases between. The CDR3, as DNA: TGTGCCAGCAGGCCCACAGGGCCCCACACTGAAGCTTTCTTT. It yields the protein CASRPTGPHTEAFF.

V gene TRBV5-1 combines with J gene TRBJ2-5; D is perhaps TRBD2 (6 bases). V was pared by 2 bases and J by 4 bases, with 12 bases between. This CDR3 has 14 residues. Germline V gene data show CDR1 as SGHRS and CDR2 as YFSETQ. CDR3 amino acids: CASSFGRTRETQYF. The CDR3 DNA reads as TGCGCCAGCAGCTTTGGGAGGACCCGAGAGACCCAGTACTTC.

The V call is TRBV7-9, the J call TRBJ2-7; weak D call: TRBD1 (6 bases). V dropped 1 base and J dropped 5 bases, with 15 bases sitting between them. Germline CDR1 is SEHNR and CDR2 is FQNEAQ (reference sequence). The CDR3 length is 15 residues. The CDR3 reads CASSLVLSAGDEQYF. The DNA for the CDR3 is TGTGCCAGCAGCTTAGTTCTAAGCGCAGGGGACGAGCAGTACTTC.

This chain joins TRBV12-3 or TRBV12-4 and TRBJ2-7, with 8 bases lining up with TRBD2. The CDR3 extends over 16 amino acids. With V trimmed by 4 bases and J by 5 bases, 13 bases remained unmatched. CDR3 amino acids: CASSSRGAVAGNEQYF. CDR3 DNA: TGTGCCAGCAGTTCTAGGGGGGCGGTAGCGGGAAACGAGCAGTACTTC.

This clonotype was detected only a few times. The genes are TRBV7-6 and TRBJ2-5, with 13 bases aligning to TRBD2. This CDR3 has 18 amino acids. V was clipped by 5 bases and J by 5 bases; unmatched bases: 14. Germline V gene data show CDR1 as SGHVS and CDR2 as FNYEAQ. CDR3 residues: CASSLGLAGALYDETQYF. The DNA of the CDR3 is TGTGCCAGCAGCCTCGGACTAGCGGGGGCCCTATATGACGAGACCCAGTACTTC.

The V call is TRBV5-1, the J call TRBJ2-1, with TRBD2 as a possible D gene (6 bases). Looked up from germline, CDR1 is SGHRS and CDR2 is YFSETQ. This CDR3 region has 13 residues. Trimming took off 4 bases at V and 12 bases at J, with 17 bases between the two ends. CDR3 loop: CASSAESGGWQFF. DNA for the CDR3: TGCGCCAGCAGCGCCGAGTCAGGAGGGTGGCAGTTCTTC.

The chain couples TRBV18 to TRBJ1-2; unclear D gene. CDR1 is KGHSH and CDR2 is LQKENI in the germline V gene. The CDR3 loop spans 13 amino acids. Trimming shortened V by 2 bases and J by 8 bases, and 12 bases separated the two germline ends. The CDR3 loop is CASSPGGPQGYTF. CDR3 coding DNA: TGTGCCAGCTCACCAGGCGGACCTCAGGGCTACACCTTC.

The chain links TRBV30 to TRBJ2-3; D might be TRBD2 (5 bases). V shed 6 bases and J shed 0 bases, with 10 bases lying between them. The CDR3 runs to 13 residues. The germline V gene has CDR1 GTSNPN and CDR2 SVGIG (reference sequence). DNA of the CDR3: TGTGCCTGCCGGACTCCTAGCACAGATACGCAGTATTTT. The encoded protein is CACRTPSTDTQYF.